This TCR beta chain came from a study of T cell responses to AZD1222 COVID-19 vaccine. Study findings and constraints: It should be noted that donors were predominantly white British and more often female, and clonal diversity was possibly underestimated. Every sample of the repertoires postdated the peak T cell response.

This clone has just one count. Antigen: not known. With 7 bases removed from V and 5 bases from J, the gap between germline ends came to 9 bases. CDR1 is ENHRY and CDR2 is SYGVKD in the germline V gene. The CDR3 is 12 amino acids. Repertoires were generated with immunoSEQ multiplex PCR, while TCRdb's copy carries only in-frame clones and drops some. The profile shows over 110,000 clones, 90% to 95% of them singletons. This receptor was obtained from an adult in good health. The rearrangement links TRBV10-3 to TRBJ2-1; D remains ambiguous. Sequences were derived from peripheral blood, sampled on day 0 of AZD1222 vaccination. The CDR3 loop reads CAIKSLDNEQFF. The CDR3 DNA is TGTGCCATCAAGAGCCTAGACAATGAGCAGTTCTTC.